This TCR beta chain was recorded in a study of control samples from healthy donors and cancer patients. Trimming at V came to 1 base and at J to 5 bases, leaving 7 bases not matched to a gene. The length of the CDR3 is 15 residues. The V gene's germline CDR1 is LGHDT and CDR2 YNNKEL (reference sequence). Some clones are missing from TCRdb's copy, which holds only in-frame ones; the method was immunoSEQ multiplex PCR. The table shows over 150,000 clones, with approximately 94% occurring only once. This receptor was identified in a man aged 25-45 years in good health. The chain combines TRBV3-1 (or the pseudogene TRBV3-2) with TRBJ2-5; TRBD1 aligns across 7 bases. Sequenced sample: blood. The CDR3 coding sequence is TGTGCCAGCAGCCAAGGAATCACAGGGGCGGAGACCCAGTACTTC. Its translation is CASSQGITGAETQYF.